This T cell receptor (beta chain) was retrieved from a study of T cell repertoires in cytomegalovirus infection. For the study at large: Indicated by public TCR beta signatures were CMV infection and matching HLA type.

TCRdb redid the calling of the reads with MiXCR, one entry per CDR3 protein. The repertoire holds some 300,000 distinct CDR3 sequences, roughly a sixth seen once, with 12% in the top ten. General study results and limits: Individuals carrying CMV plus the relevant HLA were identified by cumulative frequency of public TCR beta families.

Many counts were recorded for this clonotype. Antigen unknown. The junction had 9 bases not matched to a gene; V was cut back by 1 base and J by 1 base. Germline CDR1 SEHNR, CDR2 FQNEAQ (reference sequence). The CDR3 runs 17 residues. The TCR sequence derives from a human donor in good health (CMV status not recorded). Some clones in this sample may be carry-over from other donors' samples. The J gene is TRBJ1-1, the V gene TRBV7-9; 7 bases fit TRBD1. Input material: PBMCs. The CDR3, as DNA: TGTGCCAGCAGCTTAGGGGGCTCGGGGACAGAGAACACTGAAGCTTTCTTT. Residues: CASSLGGSGTENTEAFF.